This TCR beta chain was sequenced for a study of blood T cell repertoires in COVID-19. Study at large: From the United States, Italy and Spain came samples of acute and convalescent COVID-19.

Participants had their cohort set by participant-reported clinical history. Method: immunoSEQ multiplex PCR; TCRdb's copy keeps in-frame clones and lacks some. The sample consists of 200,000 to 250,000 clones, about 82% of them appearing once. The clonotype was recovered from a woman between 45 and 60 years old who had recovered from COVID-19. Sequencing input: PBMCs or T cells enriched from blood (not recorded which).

This CDR3 is CASSQGPMVSGNTIYF. CDR3 bases: TGCGCCAGCAGCCAGGGGCCAATGGTTTCTGGAAACACCATATATTTT. V is TRBV4-1 and J is TRBJ1-3, with D tentatively TRBD1 (5 bases). Germline V gene lookup returns CDR1 MGHRA and CDR2 YSYEKL. The CDR3 has 16 amino acids. Trimming took 3 bases from V and 1 from J, leaving 13 bases between them.